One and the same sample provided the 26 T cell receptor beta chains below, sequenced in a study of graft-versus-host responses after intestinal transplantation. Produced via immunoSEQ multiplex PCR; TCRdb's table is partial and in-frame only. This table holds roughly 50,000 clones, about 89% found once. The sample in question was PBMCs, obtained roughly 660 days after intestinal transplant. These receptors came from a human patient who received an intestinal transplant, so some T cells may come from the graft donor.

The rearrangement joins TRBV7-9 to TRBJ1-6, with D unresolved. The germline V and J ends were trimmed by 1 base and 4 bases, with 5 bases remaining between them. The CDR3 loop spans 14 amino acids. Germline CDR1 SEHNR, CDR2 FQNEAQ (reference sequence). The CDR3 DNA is TGTGCCAGCAGCTTAGAACAGTATAATTCACCCCTCCACTTT. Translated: CASSLEQYNSPLHF.

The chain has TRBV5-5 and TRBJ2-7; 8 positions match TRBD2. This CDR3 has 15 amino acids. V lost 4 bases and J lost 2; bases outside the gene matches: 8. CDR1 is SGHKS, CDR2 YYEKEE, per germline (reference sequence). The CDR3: CASSQDRGGPYEQYF. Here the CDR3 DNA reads TGTGCCAGCAGCCAAGATCGGGGGGGCCCCTACGAGCAGTACTTC.

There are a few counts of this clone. CDR3 sequence (DNA): TGTGCCAGCAGTGCGGGCGGGGAAGTACAGAATGAGCAGTTCTTC. Its translation is CASSAGGEVQNEQFF. The chain uses TRBV2 and TRBJ2-1; D may be TRBD2 (6 bases). V gave up 4 bases and J gave up 7 bases, with 17 bases separating them. Per the germline V gene, CDR1 is SNHLY and CDR2 is FYNNEI. CDR3 length: 15 residues.

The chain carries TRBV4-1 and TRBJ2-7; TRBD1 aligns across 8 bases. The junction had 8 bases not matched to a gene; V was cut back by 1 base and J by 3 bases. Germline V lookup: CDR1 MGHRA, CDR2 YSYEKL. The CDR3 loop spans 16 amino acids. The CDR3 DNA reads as TGCGCCAGCAGCCAAGTCCAGACAGGGGAATTCTACGAGCAGTACTTC. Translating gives CASSQVQTGEFYEQYF.

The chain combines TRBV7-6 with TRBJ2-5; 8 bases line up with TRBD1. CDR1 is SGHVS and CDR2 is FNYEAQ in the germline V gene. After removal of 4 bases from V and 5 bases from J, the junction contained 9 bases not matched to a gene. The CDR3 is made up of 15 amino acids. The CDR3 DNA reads TGTGCCAGCAGCTCAGACAGGGGCGGAGGGGAGACCCAGTACTTC. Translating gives CASSSDRGGGETQYF.

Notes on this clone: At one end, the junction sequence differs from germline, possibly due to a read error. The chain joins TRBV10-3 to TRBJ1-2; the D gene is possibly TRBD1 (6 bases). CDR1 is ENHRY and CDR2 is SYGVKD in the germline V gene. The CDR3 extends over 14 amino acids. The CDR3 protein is CALSSRTAASGYTF. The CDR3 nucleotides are TGTGCCCTCAGCTCCAGGACAGCTGCCAGTGGCTACACCTTC.

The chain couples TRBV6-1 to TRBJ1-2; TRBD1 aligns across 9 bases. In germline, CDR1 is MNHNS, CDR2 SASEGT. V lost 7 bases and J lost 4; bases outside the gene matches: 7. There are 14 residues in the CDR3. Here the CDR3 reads CASNDGTGIYGYTF. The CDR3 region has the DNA TGTGCCAGCAATGATGGGACAGGGATCTATGGCTACACCTTC.

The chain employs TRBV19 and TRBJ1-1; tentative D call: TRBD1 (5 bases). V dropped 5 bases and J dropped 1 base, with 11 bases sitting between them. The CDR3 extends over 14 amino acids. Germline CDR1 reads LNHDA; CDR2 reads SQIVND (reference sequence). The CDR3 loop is CASSRGSWNTEAFF. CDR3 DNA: TGTGCCAGTAGTCGGGGCAGTTGGAACACTGAAGCTTTCTTT. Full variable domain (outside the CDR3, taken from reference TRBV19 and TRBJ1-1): DGGITQSPKYLFRKEGQNVTLSCEQNLNHDAMYWYRQDPGQGLRLIYYSQIVNDFQKGDIAEGYSVSREKKESFPLTVTSAQKNPTAFYLCASSRGSWNTEAFFGQGTRLTVV.

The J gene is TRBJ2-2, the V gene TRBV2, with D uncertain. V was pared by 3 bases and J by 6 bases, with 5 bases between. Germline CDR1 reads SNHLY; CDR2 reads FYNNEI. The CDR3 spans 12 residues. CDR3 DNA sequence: TGTGCCAGCAGTGAGGACCCCGGGGAGCTGTTTTTT. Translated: CASSEDPGELFF.

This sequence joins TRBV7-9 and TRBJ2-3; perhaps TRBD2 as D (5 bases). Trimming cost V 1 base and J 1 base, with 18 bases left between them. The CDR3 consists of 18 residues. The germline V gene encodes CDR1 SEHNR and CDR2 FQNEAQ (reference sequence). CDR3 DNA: TGTGCCAGCAGCTTAGGCTTTTCGGGGTCTACTGGCACAGATACGCAGTATTTT. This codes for CASSLGFSGSTGTDTQYF.

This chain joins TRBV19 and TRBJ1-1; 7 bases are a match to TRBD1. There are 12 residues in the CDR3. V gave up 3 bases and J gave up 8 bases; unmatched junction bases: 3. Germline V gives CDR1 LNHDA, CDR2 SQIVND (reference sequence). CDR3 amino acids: CASSMTGREAFF. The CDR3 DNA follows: TGTGCCAGTAGTATGACAGGGCGGGAAGCTTTCTTT.

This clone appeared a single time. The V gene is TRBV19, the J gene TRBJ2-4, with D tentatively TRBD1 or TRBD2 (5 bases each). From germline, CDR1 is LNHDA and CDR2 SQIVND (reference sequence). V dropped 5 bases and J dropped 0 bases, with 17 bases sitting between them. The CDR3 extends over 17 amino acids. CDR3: CASSLGEGQIAKNIQYF. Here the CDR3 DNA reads TGTGCCAGTAGTCTCGGCGAGGGGCAAATAGCCAAAAACATTCAGTACTTC.

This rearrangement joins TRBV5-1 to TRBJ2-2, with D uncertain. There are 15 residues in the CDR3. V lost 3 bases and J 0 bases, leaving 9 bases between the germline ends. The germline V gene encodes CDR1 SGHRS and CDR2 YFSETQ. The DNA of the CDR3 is TGCGCCAGCAGCTCTACCCCTACGAACACCGGGGAGCTGTTTTTT. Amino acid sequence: CASSSTPTNTGELFF.

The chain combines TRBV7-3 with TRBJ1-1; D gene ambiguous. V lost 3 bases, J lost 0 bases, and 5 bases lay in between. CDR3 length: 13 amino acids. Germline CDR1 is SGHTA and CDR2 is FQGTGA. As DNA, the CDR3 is TGTGCCAGCAGCTTCTCAGTGAACACTGAAGCTTTCTTT. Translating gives CASSFSVNTEAFF.

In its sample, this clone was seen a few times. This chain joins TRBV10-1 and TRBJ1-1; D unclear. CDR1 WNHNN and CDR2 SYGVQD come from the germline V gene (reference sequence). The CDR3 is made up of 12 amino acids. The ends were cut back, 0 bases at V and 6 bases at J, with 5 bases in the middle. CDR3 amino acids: CASSESPAEAFF. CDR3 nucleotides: TGCGCCAGCAGTGAGTCGCCCGCTGAAGCTTTCTTT.

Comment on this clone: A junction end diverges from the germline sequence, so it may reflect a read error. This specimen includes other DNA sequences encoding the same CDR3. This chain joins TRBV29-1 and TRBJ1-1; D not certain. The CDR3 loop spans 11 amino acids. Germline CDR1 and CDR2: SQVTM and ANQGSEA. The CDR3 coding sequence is TGTAGCGTTCTAGGGAGCACTGAAGCTTTCTTT. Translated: CSVLGSTEAFF.

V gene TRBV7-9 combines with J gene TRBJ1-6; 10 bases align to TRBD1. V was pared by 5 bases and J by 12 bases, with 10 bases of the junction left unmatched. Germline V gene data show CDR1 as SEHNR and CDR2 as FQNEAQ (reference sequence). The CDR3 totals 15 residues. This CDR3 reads CASSPSGQGSLPLHF. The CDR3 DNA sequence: TGTGCCAGCAGCCCTTCGGGACAGGGGAGCTTACCCCTCCACTTT.

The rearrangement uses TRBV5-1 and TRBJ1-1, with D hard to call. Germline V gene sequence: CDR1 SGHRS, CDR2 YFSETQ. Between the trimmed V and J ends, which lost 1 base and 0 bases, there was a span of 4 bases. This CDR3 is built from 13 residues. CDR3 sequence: CASSLKVNTEAFF. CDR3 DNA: TGCGCCAGCAGCTTGAAAGTGAACACTGAAGCTTTCTTT.

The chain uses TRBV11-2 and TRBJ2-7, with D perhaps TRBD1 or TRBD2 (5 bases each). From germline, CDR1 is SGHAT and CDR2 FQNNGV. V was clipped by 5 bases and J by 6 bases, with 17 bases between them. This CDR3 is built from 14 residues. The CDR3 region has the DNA TGTGCCAGCAGCCCTCCGGGCCTGAGGGGCGAGCAGTACTTC. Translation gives CASSPPGLRGEQYF.

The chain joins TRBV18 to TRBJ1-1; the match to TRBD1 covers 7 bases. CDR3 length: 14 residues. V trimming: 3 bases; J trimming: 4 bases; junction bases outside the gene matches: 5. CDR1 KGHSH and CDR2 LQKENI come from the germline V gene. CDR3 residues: CASSPRQGGTEAFF. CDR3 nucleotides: TGTGCCAGCTCACCCAGACAGGGCGGCACTGAAGCTTTCTTT.

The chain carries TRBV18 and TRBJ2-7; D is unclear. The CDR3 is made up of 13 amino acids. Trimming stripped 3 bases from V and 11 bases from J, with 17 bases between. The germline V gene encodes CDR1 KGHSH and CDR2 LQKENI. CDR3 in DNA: TGTGCCAGCTCACCTTTTGACTCGCATCCGGAGTACTTC. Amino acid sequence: CASSPFDSHPEYF. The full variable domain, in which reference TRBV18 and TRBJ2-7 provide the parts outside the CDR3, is NAGVMQNPRHLVRRRGQEARLRCSPMKGHSHVYWYRQLPEEGLKFMVYLQKENIIDESGMPKERFSAEFPKEGPSILRIQQVVRGDSAAYFCASSPFDSHPEYFGPGTRLTVT.

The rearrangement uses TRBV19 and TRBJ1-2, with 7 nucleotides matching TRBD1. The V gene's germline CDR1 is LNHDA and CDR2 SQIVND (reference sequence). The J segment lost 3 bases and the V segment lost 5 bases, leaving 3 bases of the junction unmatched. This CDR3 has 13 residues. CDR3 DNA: TGTGCCAGTAGTTTACAGGGGTACTATGGCTACACCTTC. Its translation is CASSLQGYYGYTF.

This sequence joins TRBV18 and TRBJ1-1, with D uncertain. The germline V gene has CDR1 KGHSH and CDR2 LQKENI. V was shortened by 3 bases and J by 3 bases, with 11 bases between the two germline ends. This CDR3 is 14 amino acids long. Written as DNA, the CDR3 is TGTGCCAGCTCACCGGACCTGGAGTACACTGAAGCTTTCTTT. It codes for CASSPDLEYTEAFF. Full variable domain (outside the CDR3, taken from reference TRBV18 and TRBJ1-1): NAGVMQNPRHLVRRRGQEARLRCSPMKGHSHVYWYRQLPEEGLKFMVYLQKENIIDESGMPKERFSAEFPKEGPSILRIQQVVRGDSAAYFCASSPDLEYTEAFFGQGTRLTVV.

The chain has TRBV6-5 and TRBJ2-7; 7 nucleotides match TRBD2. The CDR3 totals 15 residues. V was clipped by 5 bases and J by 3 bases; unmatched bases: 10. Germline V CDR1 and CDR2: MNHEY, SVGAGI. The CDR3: CASSPSGAIFYEQYF. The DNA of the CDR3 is TGTGCCAGCAGTCCAAGCGGGGCTATATTCTACGAGCAGTACTTC.

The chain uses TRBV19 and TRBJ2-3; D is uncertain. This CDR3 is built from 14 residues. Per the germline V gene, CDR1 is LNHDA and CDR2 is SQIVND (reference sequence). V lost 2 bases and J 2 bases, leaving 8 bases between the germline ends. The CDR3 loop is CASSILVATDTQYF. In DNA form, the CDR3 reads TGTGCCAGTAGTATACTGGTGGCCACAGATACGCAGTATTTT. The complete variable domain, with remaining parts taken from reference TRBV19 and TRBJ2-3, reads DGGITQSPKYLFRKEGQNVTLSCEQNLNHDAMYWYRQDPGQGLRLIYYSQIVNDFQKGDIAEGYSVSREKKESFPLTVTSAQKNPTAFYLCASSILVATDTQYFGPGTRLTVL.

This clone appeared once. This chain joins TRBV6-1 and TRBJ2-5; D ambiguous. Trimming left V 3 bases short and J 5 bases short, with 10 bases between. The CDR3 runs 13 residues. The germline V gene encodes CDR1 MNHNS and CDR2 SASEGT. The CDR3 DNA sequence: TGTGCCAGCAGTGACGCCCTGATGGAGACCCAGTACTTC. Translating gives CASSDALMETQYF.